This T cell receptor beta chain was captured in a study of blood T cell repertoires in COVID-19. Turning to the study itself: The samples span acute and convalescent COVID-19 from the United States, Italy and Spain. PBMCs, B-cell-depleted T cells, or T cells were the source of the cDNA or gDNA that made up the material.

The assay was immunoSEQ multiplex PCR, and TCRdb's table has in-frame clones only and misses some. This repertoire shows about 220,000 clones, roughly 88% found once; its top ten account for approximately 10%. Germline CDR1 and CDR2: KGHDR and SFDVKD. The germline V and J ends were trimmed by 2 bases and 8 bases, with 5 bases remaining between them. This CDR3 spans 11 amino acids. This receptor was obtained from a man aged 45 to 65 with active or convalescent COVID-19. Material: peripheral blood. The rearrangement joins TRBV24-1 to TRBJ1-2; D unclear. CDR3 DNA: TGTGCCACCAGTGATTCTGTCGGCTACACCTTC. Translating it yields CATSDSVGYTF.